These T cell receptor beta chains were read from a single sample in a study of blood T cell repertoires in COVID-19. Produced via immunoSEQ multiplex PCR; TCRdb's table is partial and in-frame only. The data show roughly 250,000 clones, approximately 83% seen once. The sequenced sample consisted of PBMCs or T cells enriched from blood (not recorded which). The receptors were gathered from a woman aged 25 to 39 who had recovered from COVID-19. Both conserved end residues are part of each CDR3. D genes are given only for firm matches. Clone size is not always given. Where it is, it says once, few, many or a class for expanded clones.

D: TRBD2
V: TRBV13
J: TRBJ2-3
size: -
DNA: TGTGCCAGCAGCCCCCCTGGGGAGCGGGGGGGCCCTACGCAGTATTTT
CDR3: CASSPPGERGGPTQYF

D: -
V: TRBV10-1
J: TRBJ1-1
size: -
DNA: TGCGCCAGCAGTGAGAAGGGGCAGTCCCCGAACACTGAAGCTTTCTTT
CDR3: CASSEKGQSPNTEAFF

D: TRBD1
V: TRBV5-1
J: TRBJ2-1
size: -
DNA: TGCGCCAGCGGGCCCCCACCGACAGGGGGGCAGGATGAGCAGTTCTTC
CDR3: CASGPPPTGGQDEQFF

D: -
V: TRBV28
J: TRBJ1-4
size: -
DNA: TGTGCCAGCAGACGCTGGGCCCTCGAAAAACTGTTTTTT
CDR3: CASRRWALEKLFF

D: TRBD1
V: TRBV11-2
J: TRBJ2-6
size: -
DNA: TGTGCCAGCAGCTCCCTTGACAGGGGAGTAAATGGGGCCAACGTCCTGACTTTC
CDR3: CASSSLDRGVNGANVLTF

D: -
V: TRBV7-9
J: TRBJ1-4
size: -
DNA: TGTGCCAGCAGCGATTACCAGGCACTGTTTTTT
CDR3: CASSDYQALFF

D: -
V: TRBV5-4
J: TRBJ2-1
size: -
DNA: TGTGCCAGCAGCTTGGGCCAGGTTTTAGGTGAGCAGTTCTTC
CDR3: CASSLGQVLGEQFF

D: TRBD1
V: TRBV27
J: TRBJ1-2
size: few
DNA: TGTGCCAGCAGCCTTACAGGGGGCGCGTATGGCTACACCTTC
CDR3: CASSLTGGAYGYTF

D: TRBD1
V: TRBV3-1/TRBV3-2
J: TRBJ1-1
size: -
DNA: TGTGCCAGCAGACGGGACAGGGGGGTCACTGAAGCTTTCTTT
CDR3: CASRRDRGVTEAFF

D: -
V: TRBV28
J: TRBJ2-1
size: -
DNA: TGTGCCAGCAGTCGGTACCCGCGGACAGTTTACAATGAGCAGTTCTTC
CDR3: CASSRYPRTVYNEQFF

D: -
V: TRBV10-1
J: TRBJ1-5
size: -
DNA: TGCGCCCCGGTTAGGGGGAAACAGCCCCAGCATTTT
CDR3: CAPVRGKQPQHF

D: -
V: TRBV6-5
J: TRBJ1-1
size: -
DNA: TGTGCCAGCAGTTACCCGGGGGGTTCTAACACTGAAGCTTTCTTT
CDR3: CASSYPGGSNTEAFF

D: TRBD2
V: TRBV4-2
J: TRBJ2-1
size: -
DNA: TGTGCCAGCAGCCAGGGGGTAACTAGCGGTTCCTACAATGAGCAGTTCTTC
CDR3: CASSQGVTSGSYNEQFF

D: -
V: TRBV15
J: TRBJ1-3
size: -
DNA: TGTGCCACCAGGGGCGGGGGGCTGAACACCATATATTTT
CDR3: CATRGGGLNTIYF

D: TRBD2
V: TRBV27
J: TRBJ2-7
size: -
DNA: TGTGCCAGCAGTCCGTTAGCGGGCACCTACGAGCAGTACTTC
CDR3: CASSPLAGTYEQYF

D: -
V: TRBV28
J: TRBJ1-1
size: -
DNA: TGTGCCAGCACCCCTGGGGGGACGGTGAACACTGAAGCTTTCTTT
CDR3: CASTPGGTVNTEAFF

D: -
V: TRBV11-2
J: TRBJ1-1
size: -
DNA: TGTGCCAGCAGCCCAACCTCCGGGAGAAACACTGAAGCTTTCTTT
CDR3: CASSPTSGRNTEAFF

D: TRBD2
V: TRBV28
J: TRBJ2-5
size: -
DNA: TGTGCCAGCTCGCGGGAGTACCAAGAGACCCAGTACTTC
CDR3: CASSREYQETQYF

D: TRBD1
V: TRBV14
J: TRBJ1-4
size: -
DNA: TGTGCCAGCAGCCACCTCCGGACAGGGAGTGAAAAACTGTTTTTT
CDR3: CASSHLRTGSEKLFF

D: TRBD1
V: TRBV28
J: TRBJ1-4
size: -
DNA: TGTGCCAGCAGTCAAATGGGGGGACAGCGGGAAAAACTGTTTTTT
CDR3: CASSQMGGQREKLFF

D: -
V: TRBV7-9
J: TRBJ2-1
size: -
DNA: TGTGCCAGCAGCCCGCTCGGACTTTACAATGAGCAGTTCTTC
CDR3: CASSPLGLYNEQFF

D: -
V: TRBV11-1
J: TRBJ1-1
size: -
DNA: TGTGCCAGCAGCTTAGGGCGGACTGAAGCTTTCTTT
CDR3: CASSLGRTEAFF

D: TRBD1
V: TRBV15
J: TRBJ2-4
size: -
DNA: TGTGCCACCAGTAGGACAGGGGAAAACATTCAGTACTTC
CDR3: CATSRTGENIQYF

D: -
V: TRBV6-2/TRBV6-3
J: TRBJ1-6
size: -
DNA: TGTGCCAGCAGTTACTCGCCGTCCAGACTGATTAATTCACCCCTCCACTTT
CDR3: CASSYSPSRLINSPLHF

D: TRBD2
V: TRBV24-1
J: TRBJ2-4
size: -
DNA: TGTGCCACCATAGGGACTAGCAAAAACATTCAGTACTTC
CDR3: CATIGTSKNIQYF

D: -
V: TRBV7-6
J: TRBJ1-2
size: -
DNA: TGTGCCAGCAGCTTAGGTGAAGGACGGGGGAGAGGCTACACCTTC
CDR3: CASSLGEGRGRGYTF

D: -
V: TRBV9
J: TRBJ2-7
size: -
DNA: TGTGCCAGCAGCGCCTCACGGGGACTGAAGAGCGAGCAGTACTTC
CDR3: CASSASRGLKSEQYF

D: -
V: TRBV9
J: TRBJ2-1
size: once
DNA: TGTGCCAGCAGCGTGCCAGGCGATGAGCAGTTCTTC
CDR3: CASSVPGDEQFF

D: -
V: TRBV19
J: TRBJ1-5
size: few
DNA: TGTGCCAGTAGTATAGGGCCCTTATCTGTGAAGCCCCAGCATTTT
CDR3: CASSIGPLSVKPQHF

D: -
V: TRBV5-5
J: TRBJ1-4
size: few
DNA: TGTGCCAGCAGCTCCGGCGGTTTGTGGGAAAAACTGTTTTTT
CDR3: CASSSGGLWEKLFF

D: -
V: TRBV10-2
J: TRBJ2-7
size: -
DNA: TGCGCCAGCAGTGAGTCAGATATGGGGGGACAGCTCTACGAGCAGTACTTC
CDR3: CASSESDMGGQLYEQYF

D: -
V: TRBV19
J: TRBJ1-2
size: few
DNA: TGTGCCAGTAGTATCTCTCAGGGGCTCTACTATGGCTACACCTTC
CDR3: CASSISQGLYYGYTF

D: TRBD2
V: TRBV28
J: TRBJ2-1
size: -
DNA: TGTGCCAGCAGTTTAATGGGGAGGGCGAGCTCCTACAATGAGCAGTTCTTC
CDR3: CASSLMGRASSYNEQFF

D: -
V: TRBV5-1
J: TRBJ1-1
size: -
DNA: TGCGCCAGCAGCTTGGTCGGTGGGGGGAAAAACACTGAAGCTTTCTTT
CDR3: CASSLVGGGKNTEAFF

D: -
V: TRBV18
J: TRBJ2-5
size: -
DNA: TGTGCCAGCTCCCGGGACACTTTCCAAGAGACCCAGTACTTC
CDR3: CASSRDTFQETQYF

D: -
V: TRBV15
J: TRBJ1-4
size: -
DNA: TGTGCCACCAGGCCCGACACAGGGCTTGAAAAACTGTTTTTT
CDR3: CATRPDTGLEKLFF

D: -
V: TRBV6-1
J: TRBJ1-2
size: -
DNA: TGTGCCAGCAGTGAAGCCCACAGGGAAATGGAGGGCTACACCTTC
CDR3: CASSEAHREMEGYTF